The clone carrying this T cell receptor (beta chain) was counted only a few times. Trimming cost V 3 bases and J 7 bases; bases outside gene matches: 9. CDR1 LGHNA and CDR2 YNFKEQ come from the germline V gene. This CDR3 has 16 residues. The method was immunoSEQ multiplex PCR; TCRdb's version includes in-frame clones alone and lacks a portion of them. The repertoire consists of nearly 90,000 clones, with 55% to 75% occurring once and the leading ten covering over 13%. These data belong to a study of blood T cell repertoires in COVID-19. Study-wide background: T cells, B-cell-depleted T cells, or PBMCs supplied cDNA or gDNA.

The TCR was taken from an elderly woman with acute or convalescent COVID-19. The sample was peripheral blood. V gene TRBV4-2 combines with J gene TRBJ1-6; 7 nucleotides line up with TRBD1. In DNA, the CDR3 is TGTGCCAGCAGCCAGGTCGACAGGGAGAGCAATTCACCCCTCCACTTT. This encodes CASSQVDRESNSPLHF.